One sample yielded the 16 T cell receptor beta chains listed below, sequenced in a study of blood T cell repertoires in COVID-19. Here immunoSEQ multiplex PCR was the method, and the copy in TCRdb shows in-frame clones only, minus some. The table records over 100,000 clones, 84% of them present only once. The sequenced sample consisted of peripheral blood. The receptors were sampled from a woman in her sixties with acute or convalescent COVID-19.

The chain employs TRBV2 and TRBJ1-1, with D possibly matching TRBD1 (6 bases). Germline V gives CDR1 SNHLY, CDR2 FYNNEI. The CDR3 is made up of 10 amino acids. The ends were cut back, 7 bases at V and 7 bases at J, with 7 bases in the middle. For the CDR3, the DNA is TGTGCCAGCAAGGACAGTGAAGCTTTCTTT. This codes for CASKDSEAFF. The full variable domain, its missing parts supplied by reference TRBV2 and TRBJ1-1, is EPEVTQTPSHQVTQMGQEVILRCVPISNHLYFYWYRQILGQKVEFLVSFYNNEISEKSEIFDDQFSVERPDGSNFTLKIRSTKLEDSAMYFCASKDSEAFFGQGTRLTVV.

This clone was counted a single time. This sequence joins TRBV24-1 and TRBJ2-2; no definite D call. Germline V gene data show CDR1 as KGHDR and CDR2 as SFDVKD. The CDR3 has 15 amino acids. Trimming cost V 2 bases and J 2 bases, with 8 bases left between them. The CDR3 DNA reads as TGTGCCACCAGTGATTCCTCGACTAACACCGGGGAGCTGTTTTTT. As protein: CATSDSSTNTGELFF.

Only one count was recorded for this clone. This rearrangement joins TRBV9 to TRBJ2-1; D is possibly TRBD2 (6 bases). CDR3 length equals 17 residues. Per germline, CDR1 SGDLS and CDR2 YYNGEE. V was cut by 4 bases and J by 0 bases, with 17 bases left in between. CDR3 coding DNA: TGTGCCAGCAGCTGGGGGGTGGGCCTAAGCTCCTACAATGAGCAGTTCTTC. Protein product: CASSWGVGLSSYNEQFF. Full variable domain (outside the CDR3, taken from reference TRBV9 and TRBJ2-1): DSGVTQTPKHLITATGQRVTLRCSPRSGDLSVYWYQQSLDQGLQFLIQYYNGEERAKGNILERFSAQQFPDLHSELNLSSLELGDSALYFCASSWGVGLSSYNEQFFGPGTRLTVL.

The rearrangement joins TRBV6-1 to TRBJ1-4; D might be TRBD1 (5 bases). CDR3 length equals 15 residues. Per germline, CDR1 MNHNS and CDR2 SASEGT. V was shortened by 0 bases and J by 7 bases, with 12 bases between the two germline ends. CDR3: CASSEAGGGGEKLFF. DNA of the CDR3: TGTGCCAGCAGTGAAGCTGGCGGGGGTGGTGAAAAACTGTTTTTT.

The chain uses TRBV3-1 (or the pseudogene TRBV3-2) and TRBJ1-2; D may be TRBD1 (6 bases). This CDR3 has 13 amino acids. V dropped 4 bases and J dropped 4 bases, with 10 bases sitting between them. The germline V gene encodes CDR1 LGHDT and CDR2 YNNKEL (reference sequence). The CDR3 is CASSPGVGYGYTF. CDR3 nucleotides: TGTGCCAGCAGCCCAGGGGTCGGCTATGGCTACACCTTC.

The V gene is TRBV5-4, the J gene TRBJ1-1, with 9 bases fitting TRBD1. There are 14 residues in the CDR3. Per the germline V gene, CDR1 is SGHNT and CDR2 is YYREEE (reference sequence). Trimming removed 0 bases from V and 8 bases from J; junction bases left unmatched: 5. CDR3 sequence reads: CASSLGTGVSEAFF. Here the CDR3 DNA reads TGTGCCAGCAGCTTGGGGACAGGGGTGTCGGAAGCTTTCTTT.

The V and J genes are TRBV6-5 and TRBJ1-1; 7 bases fit TRBD1. Germline V lookup: CDR1 MNHEY, CDR2 SVGAGI. This CDR3 is 13 amino acids long. V dropped 9 bases and J dropped 2; count of bases not matched to a gene: 6. The CDR3 is CASLTGSNTEAFF. The CDR3 DNA reads TGTGCCAGTTTGACAGGGTCCAACACTGAAGCTTTCTTT.

The chain employs TRBV3-1 (or the pseudogene TRBV3-2) and TRBJ2-3; D remains ambiguous. Deletions cut 4 bases from V and 2 bases from J, with 16 bases between. The length of the CDR3 is 16 residues. Per germline, CDR1 LGHDT and CDR2 YNNKEL (reference sequence). The CDR3 DNA reads as TGTGCCAGCAGCCTACAGATGCCCTACCCCACAGATACGCAGTATTTT. Translating gives CASSLQMPYPTDTQYF.

This clone was observed a few times. V gene TRBV6-6 combines with J gene TRBJ1-1; D may be TRBD1 (5 bases). The length of the CDR3 is 16 residues. CDR1 and CDR2 from the germline V gene are MNHNY and SVGAGI (reference sequence). Trimming pared 4 bases from V and 5 bases from J, leaving 20 bases between. For the CDR3, the DNA is TGTGCCAGCAGTTCTGGAGGGGTGGTGGAATTGACTGAAGCTTTCTTT. Translated: CASSSGGVVELTEAFF.

The chain couples TRBV19 to TRBJ2-2; 8 bases are a match to TRBD1. The CDR3 is made up of 16 amino acids. The germline CDR1 and CDR2 sequences are LNHDA and SQIVND (reference sequence). Trimming cost V 5 bases and J 4 bases; bases outside gene matches: 9. Here the CDR3 reads CASSDLPGQATGELFF. DNA for the CDR3: TGTGCCAGTAGTGACTTACCGGGACAGGCCACCGGGGAGCTGTTTTTT. The full variable domain, in which reference TRBV19 and TRBJ2-2 provide the parts outside the CDR3, is DGGITQSPKYLFRKEGQNVTLSCEQNLNHDAMYWYRQDPGQGLRLIYYSQIVNDFQKGDIAEGYSVSREKKESFPLTVTSAQKNPTAFYLCASSDLPGQATGELFFGEGSRLTVL.

The J gene is TRBJ1-2, the V gene TRBV29-1; possible D gene TRBD1, 6 bases. V was pared by 7 bases and J by 8 bases, with 20 bases between. The CDR3 length is 13 residues. Germline assignment: CDR1 SQVTM and CDR2 ANQGSEA. CDR3: CSAAGTLPDGYTF. For the CDR3, the DNA is TGCAGCGCCGCAGGGACACTACCGGACGGCTACACCTTC.

The chain has TRBV15 and TRBJ2-2; D is perhaps TRBD1 (6 bases). The CDR3 consists of 16 residues. Trimming left V 8 bases short and J 5 bases short, with 21 bases between. CDR1 LNHNV and CDR2 YYDKDF come from the germline V gene (reference sequence). The CDR3 DNA reads TGTGCCACCCACCCGAGACAGGTCGGTGGAACCGGGGAGCTGTTTTTT. Translating gives CATHPRQVGGTGELFF.

The chain recombines TRBV6-5 with TRBJ1-1; tentatively, D is TRBD1 (5 bases). The CDR3 is 13 amino acids. V was shortened by 8 bases and J by 5 bases, with 15 bases between the two germline ends. Looked up from germline, CDR1 is MNHEY and CDR2 is SVGAGI. The CDR3 region has the DNA TGTGCCAGCGGAGGGACTGTTATGACTGAAGCTTTCTTT. The encoded protein is CASGGTVMTEAFF.

The chain employs TRBV2 and TRBJ1-3, with 10 bases matching TRBD1. V was clipped by 4 bases and J by 4 bases; unmatched bases: 4. The CDR3 loop spans 15 amino acids. Germline values: CDR1 SNHLY, CDR2 FYNNEI. Here the CDR3 reads CASSASTGGGNTIYF. The CDR3 nucleotides are TGTGCCAGCAGTGCTTCGACAGGGGGCGGAAACACCATATATTTT.

J is TRBJ1-1 and V is TRBV18; the match to TRBD1 covers 8 bases. CDR1 and CDR2 from the germline V gene are KGHSH and LQKENI. CDR3 length: 14 residues. V shed 6 bases and J 3 bases; nucleotides not matched to a gene: 6. The chain's CDR3 is CASSRQGSDTEAFF. The CDR3 bases are TGTGCCAGCTCCCGACAGGGGTCGGACACTGAAGCTTTCTTT.

This clone is a singleton in its sample. V and J are TRBV19 and TRBJ1-5; D is undetermined. CDR3 size: 15 residues. The V end was cut by 7 bases, the J end by 3 bases, with 16 bases between. From germline, CDR1 is LNHDA and CDR2 SQIVND (reference sequence). In DNA form, the CDR3 reads TGTGCCAGTACCCCATCTCGGGGAAACAATCAGCCCCAGCATTTT. As protein: CASTPSRGNNQPQHF.